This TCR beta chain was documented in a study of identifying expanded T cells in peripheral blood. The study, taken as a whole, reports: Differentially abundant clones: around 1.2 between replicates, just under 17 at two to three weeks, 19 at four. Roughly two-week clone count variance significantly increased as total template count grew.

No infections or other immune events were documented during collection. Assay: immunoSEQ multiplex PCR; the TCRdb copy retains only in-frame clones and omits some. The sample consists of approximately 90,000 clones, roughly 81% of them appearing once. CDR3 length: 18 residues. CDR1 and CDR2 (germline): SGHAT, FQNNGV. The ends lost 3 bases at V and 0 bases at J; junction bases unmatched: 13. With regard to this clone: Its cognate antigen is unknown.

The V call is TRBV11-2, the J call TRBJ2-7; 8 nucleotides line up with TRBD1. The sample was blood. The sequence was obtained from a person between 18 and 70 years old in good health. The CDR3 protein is CASSLTRDRKTLSYEQYF. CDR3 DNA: TGTGCCAGCAGCTTGACCCGGGACAGGAAGACTCTCTCCTACGAGCAGTACTTC.